Listed below are T cell receptor beta chains from one sample, sequenced in a study of blood T cell repertoires in COVID-19. The assay was immunoSEQ multiplex PCR, and TCRdb's table has in-frame clones only and misses some. The sample includes 65,000 to 90,000 clones, about four fifths of them seen just once. The specimen was peripheral blood. These TCRs come from a woman aged 55-75 years with acute or convalescent COVID-19. Both conserved end residues are part of each CDR3. The D gene is left open where the match is weak. Some rows mark clone size as missing; the rest say once, few, many or name a class of expanded clone.

v_gene	len	abundance	d_gene	j_gene	CDR3nt	CDR3aa
TRBV4-1	13	-	-	TRBJ1-2	TGCGCCAGCAGCCAAGTACGGGAGTATGGCTACACCTTC	CASSQVREYGYTF
TRBV20-1	11	-	-	TRBJ1-2	TGCAGTGCCGTTCCGGACTATGGCTACACCTTC	CSAVPDYGYTF
TRBV18	14	-	-	TRBJ2-3	TGTGCCAGCTCACCTCTCCGGGACACAGATACGCAGTATTTT	CASSPLRDTDTQYF
TRBV7-3	14	-	-	TRBJ1-1	TGTGCCAGCAGCTTGGGGGGGCTGAACACTGAAGCTTTCTTT	CASSLGGLNTEAFF
TRBV19	16	few	TRBD1	TRBJ1-2	TGTGCCAGTAGTTCGAGAGACAGGGGGCCTAACTATGGCTACACCTTC	CASSSRDRGPNYGYTF
TRBV15	13	-	-	TRBJ1-3	TGTGCCACCAGCAGAGCCCTTGGAAACACCATATATTTT	CATSRALGNTIYF
TRBV19	15	-	TRBD1	TRBJ1-2	TGTGCCAGTAGTATCGGAGGGGGCCGCATCTATGGCTACACCTTC	CASSIGGGRIYGYTF
TRBV29-1	18	once	TRBD1	TRBJ2-1	TGCAGCGTTGTTTGGGGACAGGGGTTTGTGGGCTCCTACAATGAGCAGTTCTTC	CSVVWGQGFVGSYNEQFF
TRBV5-1	15	-	TRBD1	TRBJ2-3	TGCGCCAGCGGGGCCGCAGGGGGCAACACAGATACGCAGTATTTT	CASGAAGGNTDTQYF
TRBV29-1	14	few	TRBD1	TRBJ2-1	TGCAGCGTTCGCAAGACCTCACAGGGGAATGAGCAGTTCTTC	CSVRKTSQGNEQFF
TRBV2	14	-	-	TRBJ1-2	TGTGCCAGCTCCTTAGGCGGGACTAACTATGGCTACACCTTC	CASSLGGTNYGYTF
TRBV18	15	-	-	TRBJ1-6	TGTGCCAGCTCACCATCGGGGACTTATAATTCACCCCTCCACTTT	CASSPSGTYNSPLHF
TRBV30	16	-	TRBD2	TRBJ2-1	TGTGCCTGGAGTGTACTTGACCTAGCGGGAGGCCCTGAGCAGTTCTTC	CAWSVLDLAGGPEQFF
TRBV27	15	-	-	TRBJ2-5	TGTGCCAGCAGTTTATGGGGCCAATCCCAAGAGACCCAGTACTTC	CASSLWGQSQETQYF
TRBV18	15	-	-	TRBJ1-4	TGTGCCAGCTCACCCCGTCAGGGAACTACTGAAAAACTGTTTTTT	CASSPRQGTTEKLFF
TRBV19	15	-	TRBD1	TRBJ1-6	TGTGCCAGTAGAACCGGACAGGGCAATAATTCACCCCTCCACTTT	CASRTGQGNNSPLHF
TRBV5-3	19	-	TRBD2	TRBJ2-5	TGTGCCAGAAGCTACATAACCGGACTAGCGGGGGGAATCCAGGAGACCCAGTACTTC	CARSYITGLAGGIQETQYF
TRBV28	15	-	-	TRBJ2-7	TGTGCCAGCAGTTTTCGCTCCCGGAGGCCCTACGAGCAGTACTTC	CASSFRSRRPYEQYF
TRBV5-1	15	-	TRBD2	TRBJ2-1	TGCGCCAGCAGCCGGACTAGCGGGAGTTACAATGAGCAGTTCTTC	CASSRTSGSYNEQFF
TRBV6-1	13	-	-	TRBJ1-1	TGTGCCAGCAGTGAAAGGCAGGGCACTGAAGCTTTCTTT	CASSERQGTEAFF
TRBV30	14	once	-	TRBJ1-2	TGTGCCTGGAGTAGAGTAACACAGGGCGAGAGCTACACCTTC	CAWSRVTQGESYTF
TRBV18	13	-	-	TRBJ2-1	TGTGCCAGCTCACCATCCCGAGACAATGAGCAGTTCTTC	CASSPSRDNEQFF
TRBV10-2	15	once	-	TRBJ1-4	TGCGCCAGCAGTGTTACCGGTGCAACTAATGAAAAACTGTTTTTT	CASSVTGATNEKLFF
TRBV13	16	-	TRBD2	TRBJ2-2	TGTGCCAGCAGCATACGGACTAGCGGGAGGCCGGGGGAGCTGTTTTTT	CASSIRTSGRPGELFF
TRBV3-1/TRBV3-2	14	-	TRBD1	TRBJ1-2	TGTGCCAGCAGCCAAGAGGTGGCAGGGGGCGGCTACACCTTC	CASSQEVAGGGYTF
TRBV7-3	22	-	-	TRBJ1-2	TGTGCCAGCAGCTACCCCCGGGGGGGGTCAAGAAGGACAACGGCAGAAACCTATGGCTACACCTTC	CASSYPRGGSRRTTAETYGYTF
TRBV9	15	-	-	TRBJ1-5	TGTGCCAGCAGCGTGGGAGGGAATAGCAATCAGCCCCAGCATTTT	CASSVGGNSNQPQHF
TRBV6-6	14	-	-	TRBJ1-1	TGTGCCAGCAGTTACTCGGAGGGTGGCACTGAAGCTTTCTTT	CASSYSEGGTEAFF
TRBV7-9	17	few	-	TRBJ1-1	TGTGCCAGCAGCCCCGTGTTCGGAGAGGAGGGGAACACTGAAGCTTTCTTT	CASSPVFGEEGNTEAFF
TRBV10-2	14	-	-	TRBJ1-2	TGCGCCAGCAGTGAGAAGGGACTCACCTATGGCTACACCTTC	CASSEKGLTYGYTF
TRBV7-3	17	-	TRBD1	TRBJ2-7	TGTGCCAGCAGCTTAACGGGGAGTGGACAGGCGATATACGAGCAGTACTTC	CASSLTGSGQAIYEQYF
TRBV3-1/TRBV3-2	13	-	-	TRBJ2-5	TGTGCCAGCAGCCAAAGTACACTAGCTCCCCAGTACTTC	CASSQSTLAPQYF
TRBV7-9	14	once	TRBD1	TRBJ1-2	TGTGCCAGCAGCTTGGGACAGGGTGGAGAAGGCTACACCTTC	CASSLGQGGEGYTF
TRBV28	15	-	TRBD1	TRBJ1-1	TGTGCCAGCAGTGCACCCCAGGGGGCTAAAGTTGAAGCTTTCTTT	CASSAPQGAKVEAFF
TRBV18	16	-	-	TRBJ1-1	TGTGCCAGCTCACAGACGTCAGGCAGTAGTATCAGTGAAGCTTTCTTT	CASSQTSGSSISEAFF
TRBV5-1	14	-	TRBD1	TRBJ2-1	TGCGCCAGCAGCTTCGGGACAGGCTACAATGAGCAGTTCTTC	CASSFGTGYNEQFF
TRBV5-8	12	-	-	TRBJ2-2	TGTGCCAGCAGCTTGCCTCCCGGGGAGCTGTTTTTT	CASSLPPGELFF
TRBV9	13	few	TRBD1	TRBJ1-1	TGTGCCAGCAGCGCGACAGGGGAAACTGAAGCTTTCTTT	CASSATGETEAFF
TRBV12-3/TRBV12-4	13	-	-	TRBJ1-1	TGTGCCAGCACCTGGGGGGGGACACAAGAAGCTTTCTTT	CASTWGGTQEAFF
TRBV5-1	12	-	-	TRBJ2-5	TGCGCCAGCAGCTTGGTGGAGGAGACCCAGTACTTC	CASSLVEETQYF
TRBV11-2	14	once	-	TRBJ1-3	TGTGCCAGCAGCTCTCAGTTCTCTGGAAACACCATATATTTT	CASSSQFSGNTIYF
TRBV21-1	17	-	-	TRBJ1-5	TGTGCCAGCAGGAATAACAGGGGAGATTTAGGGAATCAGCCCCAGCATTTT	CASRNNRGDLGNQPQHF
TRBV6-5	14	-	-	TRBJ2-1	TGTGCCAGCAGTTACGGGGGAGGAAACAATGAGCAGTTCTTC	CASSYGGGNNEQFF
TRBV7-2	17	-	-	TRBJ2-1	TGTGCCAGCAGCTCCCGCCAGTTCGCCAACTCCTACAATGAGCAGTTCTTC	CASSSRQFANSYNEQFF
TRBV5-5	18	-	-	TRBJ1-5	TGTGCCAGCAGCTTGGGGCCGCAACATCCCGAAAGCAATCAGCCCCAGCATTTT	CASSLGPQHPESNQPQHF
TRBV28	16	-	TRBD1	TRBJ1-1	TGTGCCAGCAGCCGCATCGGGACAGGATTAGACACTGAAGCTTTCTTT	CASSRIGTGLDTEAFF
TRBV4-1	18	many	-	TRBJ1-2	TGCGCCAGCAGCCAAAGGGGAATCATTACAAGGGCCAGTAATGGCTACACCTTC	CASSQRGIITRASNGYTF
TRBV24-1	17	-	TRBD1	TRBJ1-5	TGTGCCACCAGTGATGCCTCACAGGGGTGGCGCAATCAGCCCCAGCATTTT	CATSDASQGWRNQPQHF
TRBV27	18	-	TRBD1	TRBJ1-2	TGTGCCAGCAGGCCCCTAGGGGACAGGGGGCGGTTTTCAGGCGGCTACACCTTC	CASRPLGDRGRFSGGYTF
TRBV6-5	15	-	TRBD1	TRBJ1-2	TGTGCCAGCAGTCCCATGGCAGGGGGATTCTATGGCTACACCTTC	CASSPMAGGFYGYTF
TRBV28	16	-	-	TRBJ1-5	TGTGCCAGCAGTGCGTCGCGGGGGTCGGTACGGCAGCCCCAGCATTTT	CASSASRGSVRQPQHF
TRBV5-1	14	-	TRBD1	TRBJ2-1	TGCGCCAGCAGCTCTGGGACAGGGGGCAATGAGCAGTTCTTC	CASSSGTGGNEQFF
TRBV7-2	15	-	-	TRBJ1-1	TGTGCCAGCAGCTTACTCGGGGTTAGGAACACTGAAGCTTTCTTT	CASSLLGVRNTEAFF
TRBV18	13	-	-	TRBJ2-7	TGTGCCAGCTCACCAGGGGAGACCTACGAGCAGTACTTC	CASSPGETYEQYF
TRBV3-1/TRBV3-2	16	-	-	TRBJ1-1	TGTGCCAGCAGCCATAGCGGCGGGGTATATAGCACTGAAGCTTTCTTT	CASSHSGGVYSTEAFF
TRBV30	14	once	-	TRBJ2-3	TGTGCCTGGCGGGACTTGACTAGCACAGATACGCAGTATTTT	CAWRDLTSTDTQYF
TRBV11-2	11	-	-	TRBJ2-3	TGTGCCAGCGCTATCTCAGATACGCAGTATTTT	CASAISDTQYF
TRBV7-2	17	-	TRBD2	TRBJ2-2	TGTGCCAGCAGTTCTCTGGCGGGGGGGCGGCGCACCGGGGAGCTGTTTTTT	CASSSLAGGRRTGELFF
TRBV19	16	-	TRBD1	TRBJ1-5	TGTGCCAGTATGAAGGAGGGGGCCCTTAGCAATCAGCCCCAGCATTTT	CASMKEGALSNQPQHF
TRBV28	12	once	-	TRBJ1-2	TGTGCCAGTACAAATAGGGGGTATGGCTACACCTTC	CASTNRGYGYTF